Shown below are 24 T cell receptor beta chains from a single sample sequenced in a study of a mutant IDH1 vaccine in newly diagnosed glioma. Indicated time point: week 11, during vaccination. Every vaccine dose comprised 300 ug of mutant IDH1 20-mer peptide plus topical imiquimod. Their antigens remain unidentified. The table came from immunoSEQ multiplex PCR; TCRdb's copy has only in-frame clones and leaves some out. The sample yields roughly 48,000 clones, roughly 90% seen once. The input for sequencing was PBMCs, taken from a glioma patient whose treatment included an IDH1 peptide vaccine. These receptors all come from a man aged 45 to 65 with glioma.

V gene TRBV10-3 combines with J gene TRBJ1-1; D might be TRBD1 (6 bases). The V end was cut by 3 bases, the J end by 11 bases, with 13 bases between. This CDR3 region has 12 residues. CDR1 is ENHRY and CDR2 is SYGVKD in the germline V gene. The CDR3 DNA follows: TGTGCCATCAGTGAACAACAGGGCCGGGCTTTCTTT. This encodes CAISEQQGRAFF.

The chain carries TRBV30 and TRBJ1-1; the D gene is possibly TRBD1 (5 bases). The CDR3 length is 13 residues. V lost 2 bases and J lost 2, with 9 bases in between. Germline CDR1 GTSNPN, CDR2 SVGIG (reference sequence). Here the CDR3 DNA reads TGTGCCTGGAGTCGACAGATCAACACTGAAGCTTTCTTT. Translation: CAWSRQINTEAFF.

The V call is TRBV9, the J call TRBJ2-1; 10 bases agree with TRBD2. V was clipped by 3 bases and J by 5 bases; unmatched bases: 5. Germline-derived CDR1 and CDR2 are SGDLS and YYNGEE. This CDR3 spans 15 amino acids. The CDR3 coding sequence is TGTGCCAGCAGCGATCTAGCGGGAGACCACAATGAGCAGTTCTTC. This translates into CASSDLAGDHNEQFF.

V gene TRBV6-6 combines with J gene TRBJ1-2; D gene uncertain. This CDR3 spans 12 amino acids. V lost 0 bases to trimming and J lost 7 bases, with 6 bases between them. Per the germline V gene, CDR1 is MNHNY and CDR2 is SVGAGI (reference sequence). The CDR3 loop reads CASSYSEGGYTF. DNA for the CDR3: TGTGCCAGCAGTTACTCCGAGGGTGGCTACACCTTC.

V is TRBV29-1 and J is TRBJ2-3, with TRBD2 identical over 9 bases. The V segment lost 4 bases and the J segment 8 bases; nucleotides outside the gene matches: 13. The CDR3 is made up of 15 amino acids. CDR1 and CDR2 from the germline V gene are SQVTM and ANQGSEA. CDR3 loop: CSVGSLAGVQGTQYF. CDR3 in DNA: TGCAGCGTTGGCTCGTTAGCGGGAGTTCAAGGTACGCAGTATTTT.

The chain recombines TRBV5-1 with TRBJ2-3; D is possibly TRBD1 or TRBD2 (6 bases each). Germline CDR1 reads SGHRS; CDR2 reads YFSETQ. Trimming shortened V by 0 bases and J by 6 bases, and 17 bases separated the two germline ends. CDR3 length equals 16 residues. The CDR3 region has the DNA TGCGCCAGCAGCTTGGCACGGGGGACACCCAGGGATACGCAGTATTTT. It encodes CASSLARGTPRDTQYF.

The V gene is TRBV7-8, the J gene TRBJ2-2; 10 nucleotides agree with TRBD2. V was pared by 2 bases and J by 6 bases, with 6 bases of the junction left unmatched. Germline values: CDR1 SGHVS, CDR2 FQNEAQ. The CDR3 totals 16 residues. In DNA, the CDR3 is TGTGCCAGCAGCTTACCCAGCGGGGGGGCCTCCGGGGAGCTGTTTTTT. Protein product: CASSLPSGGASGELFF.

In its sample, this clone was seen once. The rearrangement links TRBV11-1 to TRBJ1-6; D is uncertain. Deletions cut 7 bases from V and 7 bases from J, with 20 bases between. CDR3 length equals 16 residues. Germline lookup yields CDR1 SGHAT and CDR2 FQDESV (reference sequence). For the CDR3, the DNA is TGTGCCAGCACCTCGGGAGTGGACTCCCTAAATTCACCCCTCCACTTT. This codes for CASTSGVDSLNSPLHF.

This clone was found a few times. The rearrangement joins TRBV4-1 to TRBJ2-2; 14 nucleotides match TRBD2. With V trimmed by 5 bases and J by 2 bases, 7 bases remained unmatched. The CDR3 consists of 18 residues. Germline assignment: CDR1 MGHRA and CDR2 YSYEKL. CDR3 amino acids: CASSLRTSGGFNTGELFF. The CDR3 DNA is TGCGCCAGCAGCTTACGGACTAGCGGGGGGTTTAACACCGGGGAGCTGTTTTTT.

The chain has TRBV7-8 and TRBJ1-5; D is possibly TRBD1 (6 bases). The CDR3 has 13 residues. The V gene lost 1 base and the J gene lost 7 bases, with 8 bases spanning the gap. The germline V gene has CDR1 SGHVS and CDR2 FQNEAQ. The CDR3 protein is CASSLDREQPQHF. Here the CDR3 DNA reads TGTGCCAGCAGCTTAGACAGGGAACAGCCCCAGCATTTT.

V is TRBV4-1 and J is TRBJ2-7, with 7 nucleotides matching TRBD1. The length of the CDR3 is 15 residues. J gave up 0 bases and V 3 bases, and 5 bases lay outside the gene matches. The germline V gene encodes CDR1 MGHRA and CDR2 YSYEKL. The CDR3 here is CASSQTTGSSYEQYF. The CDR3 nucleotides read TGCGCCAGCAGCCAGACGACAGGGAGCTCCTACGAGCAGTACTTC.

This clone has only one observation. The chain uses TRBV10-1 and TRBJ1-1; no definite D call. Looked up from germline, CDR1 is WNHNN and CDR2 is SYGVQD (reference sequence). The CDR3 is made up of 16 amino acids. V dropped 0 bases and J dropped 1 base, with 12 bases sitting between them. The CDR3 spells CASSESHTVKNTEAFF. In nucleotides, the CDR3 is TGCGCCAGCAGTGAGTCCCACACGGTGAAGAACACTGAAGCTTTCTTT.

This rearrangement joins TRBV6-5 to TRBJ2-7; D is perhaps TRBD2 (6 bases). The germline V gene encodes CDR1 MNHEY and CDR2 SVGAGI. V was pared by 6 bases and J by 7 bases, with 13 bases between. The CDR3 contains 12 residues. This chain's CDR3 is CASSGGGTEQYF. The DNA for the CDR3 is TGTGCCAGCAGCGGCGGTGGGACTGAGCAGTACTTC.

The count of this clone is one. This chain joins TRBV5-8 and TRBJ1-1; D uncertain. The CDR3 sequence is 12 residues long. CDR1 SGHTS and CDR2 YDEGEE come from the germline V gene. The V and J ends lost 4 bases and 10 bases respectively, with 14 bases between them. The CDR3: CASSRTLSGAFF. In DNA form, the CDR3 reads TGTGCCAGCAGCCGAACCCTTAGTGGAGCTTTCTTT.

V is TRBV2 and J is TRBJ2-7; 8 bases map to TRBD1. Germline V lookup: CDR1 SNHLY, CDR2 FYNNEI. The CDR3 consists of 14 residues. Losses at the gene ends were 6 bases for V and 1 base for J; bases not matched to a gene: 5. The CDR3: CASRTGTGSYEQYF. CDR3 in DNA: TGTGCCAGCAGGACCGGGACAGGTTCCTACGAGCAGTACTTC.

The CDR3 region is CASSETGVGQGRGYTF. CDR3 sequence (DNA): TGTGCCAGCAGTGAAACCGGCGTAGGACAGGGAAGAGGCTACACCTTC. J is TRBJ1-2 and V is TRBV25-1; 8 bases agree with TRBD1. The junction had 13 bases not matched to a gene; V was cut back by 2 bases and J by 8 bases. Germline CDR1 is MGHDK and CDR2 is SYGVNS. This CDR3 spans 16 amino acids.

The V and J genes are TRBV30 and TRBJ2-5; D assignment may be TRBD1 or TRBD2 (6 bases each). V gave up 0 bases and J gave up 5 bases, with 16 bases separating them. CDR3 length: 15 amino acids. Germline CDR1 GTSNPN, CDR2 SVGIG (reference sequence). CDR3 sequence reads: CAWSVLKGEVETQYF. In DNA form, the CDR3 reads TGTGCCTGGAGTGTTCTTAAGGGGGAGGTGGAGACCCAGTACTTC.

This chain uses TRBV5-1 with TRBJ2-7, with 9 positions matching TRBD2. J was trimmed by 4 bases and V by 0 bases; bases with no gene match: 8. Germline V gives CDR1 SGHRS, CDR2 YFSETQ. The CDR3 runs 16 residues. In nucleotides, the CDR3 is TGCGCCAGCAGCTTGGGGTCCGGGACTAGCTTATACGAGCAGTACTTC. Translation: CASSLGSGTSLYEQYF.

The rearrangement joins TRBV5-1 to TRBJ2-3; maybe TRBD2 (6 bases). Germline CDR1 is SGHRS and CDR2 is YFSETQ. Trimming shortened V by 1 base and J by 0 bases, and 12 bases separated the two germline ends. CDR3 length: 16 amino acids. Here the CDR3 reads CASSLTAGLSTDTQYF. The CDR3 DNA reads as TGCGCCAGCAGCTTGACAGCGGGCCTAAGCACAGATACGCAGTATTTT.

The chain is built from TRBV20-1 and TRBJ1-2; D is undetermined. V gave up 3 bases and J gave up 5 bases, with 7 bases separating them. The CDR3 sequence is 11 residues long. Per germline, CDR1 DFQATT and CDR2 SNEGSKA (reference sequence). For the CDR3, the DNA is TGCAGTGCTAGTCCAGGATATGGCTACACCTTC. It yields the protein CSASPGYGYTF.

The chain links TRBV19 to TRBJ1-2, with D unresolved. V shed 2 bases and J shed 0 bases, with 4 bases lying between them. The CDR3 length is 13 residues. Germline assignment: CDR1 LNHDA and CDR2 SQIVND (reference sequence). The CDR3 reads CASSIIANYGYTF. The CDR3 DNA is TGTGCCAGTAGTATAATCGCTAACTATGGCTACACCTTC. The variable domain in full, completed from reference TRBV19 and TRBJ1-2, reads DGGITQSPKYLFRKEGQNVTLSCEQNLNHDAMYWYRQDPGQGLRLIYYSQIVNDFQKGDIAEGYSVSREKKESFPLTVTSAQKNPTAFYLCASSIIANYGYTFGSGTRLTVV.

The chain employs TRBV7-9 and TRBJ2-7, with a tentative D call TRBD2 (5 bases). Germline-derived CDR1 and CDR2 are SEHNR and FQNEAQ (reference sequence). This CDR3 is built from 15 residues. V was pared by 4 bases and J by 4 bases, with 17 bases between. The CDR3 DNA sequence: TGTGCCAGCAGCTCTGCAGCGACCCCGGGGTACGAGCAGTACTTC. Translating gives CASSSAATPGYEQYF.

The J gene is TRBJ2-7, the V gene TRBV4-2; 10 bases align to TRBD1. V lost 2 bases, J lost 1 base, and 8 bases stayed unmatched. The CDR3 length is 17 residues. The germline V gene encodes CDR1 LGHNA and CDR2 YNFKEQ. The CDR3 reads CASSQSARDRGSYEQYF. The CDR3 coding sequence is TGTGCCAGCAGCCAATCCGCCCGGGACAGGGGTTCCTACGAGCAGTACTTC.

The V and J genes are TRBV7-2 and TRBJ2-4; TRBD1 or TRBD2 may be the D gene (5 bases each). CDR1 SGHTA and CDR2 FQGNSA come from the germline V gene. The CDR3 contains 14 residues. V dropped 5 bases and J dropped 12 bases, with 20 bases sitting between them. CDR3 in DNA: TGTGCCAGCAGCCCTAGGCGGACATGGGGGAATCAGTACTTC. Amino acids: CASSPRRTWGNQYF. The full variable domain, rest sourced from reference TRBV7-2 and TRBJ2-4, is GAGVSQSPSNKVTEKGKDVELRCDPISGHTALYWYRQSLGQGLEFLIYFQGNSAPDKSGLPSDRFSAERTGGSVSTLTIQRTQQEDSAVYLCASSPRRTWGNQYFGAGTRLSVL.